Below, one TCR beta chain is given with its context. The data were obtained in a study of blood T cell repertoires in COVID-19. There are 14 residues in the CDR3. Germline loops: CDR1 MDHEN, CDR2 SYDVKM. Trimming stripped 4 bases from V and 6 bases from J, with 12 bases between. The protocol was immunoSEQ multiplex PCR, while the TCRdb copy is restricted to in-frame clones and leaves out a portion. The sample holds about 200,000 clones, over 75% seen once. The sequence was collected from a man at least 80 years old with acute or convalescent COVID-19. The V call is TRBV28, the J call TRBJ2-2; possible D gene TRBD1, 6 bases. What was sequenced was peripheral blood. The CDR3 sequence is CASSSGHLPGELFF. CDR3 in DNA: TGTGCCAGCAGTTCGGGACACCTCCCCGGGGAGCTGTTTTTT. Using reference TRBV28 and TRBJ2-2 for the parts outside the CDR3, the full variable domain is DVKVTQSSRYLVKRTGEKVFLECVQDMDHENMFWYRQDPGLGLRLIYFSYDVKMKEKGDIPEGYSVSREKKERFSLILESASTNQTSMYLCASSSGHLPGELFFGEGSRLTVL.